This T cell receptor (beta chain) was identified in a study of T cells in Graves' hyperthyroidism and ophthalmopathy (dated by TCRdb to the late 2010s). Notes on the research overall: Peripheral blood was collected at initial diagnosis, before any treatment. TCR V-J signatures able to tell the groups apart were searched for in a discovery cohort of some 97 patients, of whom roughly 42 had Graves' ophthalmopathy and about 60 had stable Graves' hyperthyroidism. The paper describes TCR Vbeta CDR3 sequencing of 130 to 150 peripheral blood samples, made up of 43 ophthalmopathy patients, some 80 hyperthyroidism patients and 17 progressor patients. Prospective prediction of ophthalmopathy was tested in an independent validation cohort consisting of 18 to 20 hyperthyroidism patients and 17 patients who later progressed to ophthalmopathy. The roughly 94 discovery patients were randomly split 7:3 into training and test sets. Following sampling, methimazole starting at 30 mg daily was given to hyperthyroidism patients, and high-dose intravenous methylprednisolone was given to ophthalmopathy patients. Thyroid tissue and blood T-cell repertoires from roughly six Graves' hyperthyroidism patients were also compared in the study. Study-level results and caveats: Sample size was not statistically predetermined, and investigators were not blinded to group allocation. A 13 V-J signature model separated ophthalmopathy from stable hyperthyroidism, with roughly 88% sensitivity and approximately 81% specificity in cross-validation and 80%/75% in testing. Blood samples also contained most of the expanded thyroid clonotypes (frequency above 0.001), which suggests that blood repertoires may reflect thyroid immune responses. During validation, the model predicted progression to ophthalmopathy a median of approximately six months ahead of onset, with 60% to 71% sensitivity and 72.22% specificity.

This clonotype was seen at least ten times. Which antigen it targets is not known. Per-nucleotide qualities are absent, and no much larger clonotype sits a single base away. Stable Graves' hyperthyroidism was defined as no progression to ophthalmopathy during 18 months of follow-up. Hyperthyroidism patients were newly diagnosed, had a disease duration of under 2 months, and were aged 18 to 65 years. Patients with uncontrolled infections, other autoimmune diseases, pregnancy or lactation were excluded. Clinical symptoms, serum thyroxine and TRAb, thyroid ultrasound, and orbital computed tomography formed the basis for the diagnoses. Ficoll-Paque density gradient centrifugation was used to isolate PBMCs from around 10 ml of fresh peripheral blood. Trizol reagent was used to extract total RNA, and RNA quality was then checked on an Agilent 2100 Bioanalyzer. The TCR beta CDR3 regions were amplified from the RNA transcripts. For the first round of RT-PCR on the TCR CDR3, the HTBI primer set was used together with the Qiagen OneStep RT-PCR kit. Libraries were constructed in a second round of multiplex PCR, after which size selection and purification were performed. Sequencing of the libraries was done on an Illumina HiSeq2000 using paired-end 100 bp reads. The source study handled its data this way. Raw data were processed with SOAPnuke, discarding reads with adapters, uncalled bases, mean Phred below 15, or no exact constant-primer or identifier match. High-quality paired reads were merged with COPE v1.2.5, and unique nucleotide sequences were defined as clonotypes. Clonotypes were aligned to IMGT TRBV, TRBD and TRBJ reference segments using MiTCR v1.1. Only V-J combinations with frequency above 0.0001, covering approximately 99% of repertoires, were analysed. The TCS score was defined as the ratio of F50 (clonal expansion) to E x V (chaos), calculated using BLOSUM62-based TCRdist between CDR3 peptides within each V-J. Welch's t-statistics and random forest reduced 500 to 650 V-J features to 13, which were used in a naive Bayes classifier (R e1071). TCRdb reanalyzed the raw reads on its own, using fastp at Q25 for trimming and MiXCR for clone calling, and kept in-frame beta chains. For every CDR3 protein sequence, its rows merge into one entry that carries the most common genes and DNA. V and J calls and clone size were set by TCRdb, not the authors. The sample contains about 210,000 distinct CDR3 sequences, around 18% of them found a single time. Clones ranked in the top ten supply 35% to 50% of the sample.

Including the terminal cysteine and phenylalanine, the CDR3 comprises 13 residues. CDR3 DNA is the only sequence kept; it has 39 bases, read in frame from the first base. CDR1 and CDR2 are read off the germline V gene as SGHTA and FQGNSA. Trimming takes 1 base from V and 5 bases from J, and the germline ends sit 8 bases apart. The receptor chain draws on TRBV7-2 and TRBJ2-5, with no reliable assignment of the D segment. The TCR comes from a man aged 40-49 years with Graves' hyperthyroidism. Sample: blood. The DNA sequence reads TGTGCCAGCAGCTTAGGTTATCAGGAGACCCAGTACTTC. This is translated as CASSLGYQETQYF. The variable domain in full, with residues beyond the CDR3 obtained from the reference TRBV7-2 and TRBJ2-5 genes, is GAGVSQSPSNKVTEKGKDVELRCDPISGHTALYWYRQSLGQGLEFLIYFQGNSAPDKSGLPSDRFSAERTGGSVSTLTIQRTQQEDSAVYLCASSLGYQETQYFGPGTRLLVL.